Listed below are T cell receptor beta chains from one sample, sequenced in a study of blood T cell repertoires in COVID-19. Here immunoSEQ multiplex PCR was the method, and the copy in TCRdb shows in-frame clones only, minus some. The table lists tens of thousands of clones, more than 75% of them singletons. The sequencing sample was made of peripheral blood. All receptors come from an older woman with acute or convalescent COVID-19. Both conserved end residues are part of each CDR3. A D gene is named only where the DNA matches it firmly. The size entry is marked missing in some rows and otherwise reads once, few, many or a size class.

J gene,V gene,clone size,D gene,CDR3 DNA,CDR3 protein
TRBJ2-3,TRBV29-1,NA,NA,TGCAGCGTTGTAAGAGGTTTAGGGGCAGATACGCAGTATTTT,CSVVRGLGADTQYF
TRBJ1-4,TRBV3-1/TRBV3-2,NA,NA,TGTGCCAGCAGCCCGAGCGGGACGGAAGATAATGAAAAACTGTTTTTT,CASSPSGTEDNEKLFF
TRBJ2-7,TRBV9,few,NA,TGTGCCAGCAGCGTAGGACAGGAACCCTACGAGCAGTACTTC,CASSVGQEPYEQYF
TRBJ1-5,TRBV30,NA,TRBD1,TGTGCCTTCGGACAGGGGGCTGGCAATCAGCCCCAGCATTTT,CAFGQGAGNQPQHF
TRBJ2-7,TRBV2,NA,TRBD2,TGTGCCAGCATCTTCGGGACTAGCGGGAGGACGCGGGCGGGACAGTACTTC,CASIFGTSGRTRAGQYF
TRBJ2-7,TRBV28,few,TRBD1,TGTGCCAGCAATGAAGACAGGGGCGCAACCTACGAGCAGTACTTC,CASNEDRGATYEQYF
TRBJ1-1,TRBV30,few,NA,TGTGCCTGGAGTGTACAGGCGAACACTGAAGCTTTCTTT,CAWSVQANTEAFF
TRBJ1-2,TRBV7-9,NA,NA,TGTGCCAGCAGCGAGACTCCGGGGTATGGCTACACCTTC,CASSETPGYGYTF
TRBJ2-3,TRBV2,NA,NA,TGTGCCAGCAGCGCGCGGACAGATACGCAGTATTTT,CASSARTDTQYF
TRBJ1-2,TRBV12-3/TRBV12-4,NA,NA,TGTGCCAGCAGTTTAGGCCGCGCCTATGGCTACACCTTC,CASSLGRAYGYTF
TRBJ2-1,TRBV5-1,NA,TRBD2,TGCGCCAGCAGCGATCGACTAGCGGGAACTGAGCAGTTCTTC,CASSDRLAGTEQFF
TRBJ1-2,TRBV7-2,NA,NA,TGTGCCAGCAGCTTGGGGGGTAATGACTATGGCTACACCTTC,CASSLGGNDYGYTF
TRBJ1-2,TRBV5-4,NA,NA,TGTGCCAGCAGCCTAGGTCCGACGGCCTATGGCTACACCTTC,CASSLGPTAYGYTF
TRBJ2-1,TRBV7-9,NA,NA,TGTGCCAGCAGCTTAGCCAACGGAGGTGAGCAGTTCTTC,CASSLANGGEQFF
TRBJ2-1,TRBV30,NA,TRBD2,TGTGCCTGGAGTGTAGTTCTAGCGGGGGAACTGTTCTTC,CAWSVVLAGELFF
TRBJ1-4,TRBV2,NA,TRBD1,TGTGCCAGCAGAGGGGACAGCAATAATGAAAAACTGTTTTTT,CASRGDSNNEKLFF
TRBJ1-1,TRBV30,once,NA,TGTGCCTGGAGTGTCGGGGGGAAGGGAGCTTTCTTT,CAWSVGGKGAFF
TRBJ1-2,TRBV11-2,once,TRBD1,TGTGCCAGCAGCCCAGTGACAGGGCTAGGCTACACCTTC,CASSPVTGLGYTF
TRBJ2-1,TRBV3-1/TRBV3-2,NA,NA,TGTGCCAGCAGCCCTCAAAGCGGACATGAGCAGTTCTTC,CASSPQSGHEQFF
TRBJ1-5,TRBV6-5,NA,TRBD1,TGTGCCAGCAGCCAACAGGGGGGAGGTCAGCCCCAGCATTTT,CASSQQGGGQPQHF
TRBJ2-7,TRBV28,NA,TRBD2,TGTGCCAGCACCCCCCGGGGACTAGGGACCTACGAGCAGTACTTC,CASTPRGLGTYEQYF
TRBJ1-4,TRBV6-5,NA,TRBD1,TGTGCCAGCAGTTACGACAGGGGAGAGGAAAAACTGTTTTTT,CASSYDRGEEKLFF
TRBJ2-1,TRBV10-3,once,TRBD1,TGTGCCATCACCACCGGACAGGATCCTATGGGTGAGCAGTTCTTC,CAITTGQDPMGEQFF
TRBJ2-5,TRBV30,NA,TRBD1,TGTGCCTGGAGTCCGGGACAGGGTCTTTTTGAGACCCAGTACTTC,CAWSPGQGLFETQYF
TRBJ1-2,TRBV30,NA,TRBD1,TGTGCCTGGAGTGTAGGGGGCGGCAACTATGGCTACACCTTC,CAWSVGGGNYGYTF
TRBJ1-2,TRBV2,NA,TRBD1,TGTGCCAGCAGTGAACTGGTGGACAGGTCCTATGGCTACACCTTC,CASSELVDRSYGYTF
TRBJ1-1,TRBV30,NA,NA,TGTGCCTGGAGTACCCCCGGCAAAAGGGGGACTGAAGCTTTCTTT,CAWSTPGKRGTEAFF
TRBJ2-1,TRBV18,NA,NA,TGTGCCAGCTCACCACCCCTAGCGCATACCTACAATGAGCAGTTCTTC,CASSPPLAHTYNEQFF
TRBJ1-2,TRBV28,few,NA,TGTGCCAGCAGTGTGACAGAGTATGGCTACACCTTC,CASSVTEYGYTF
TRBJ1-1,TRBV5-6,NA,NA,TGTGCCAGCAGCTTGTGGTGGGGCATGAACACTGAAGCTTTCTTT,CASSLWWGMNTEAFF
TRBJ2-2,TRBV3-1/TRBV3-2,few,TRBD2,TGTGCCAGCAGCGAAAGGCTAGCGGTCACCGGGGAGCTGTTTTTT,CASSERLAVTGELFF
TRBJ2-7,TRBV30,NA,TRBD1,TGTGCCTGGAGTGGGGACAGGGGGCCTTCCTACGAGCAGTACTTC,CAWSGDRGPSYEQYF
TRBJ2-1,TRBV7-9,NA,NA,TGTGCCAGCAGCTCCAGGAACACAAACAATGAGCAGTTCTTC,CASSSRNTNNEQFF
TRBJ2-1,TRBV19,NA,TRBD2,TGTGCCAGTAGCCTCCTAGCGGGCCTTTACAATGAGCAGTTCTTC,CASSLLAGLYNEQFF
TRBJ1-5,TRBV5-1,NA,TRBD1,TGCGCCAGCAGCTTGGGGGAGACAGGGGGAAACAATCAGCCCCAGCATTTT,CASSLGETGGNNQPQHF
TRBJ2-1,TRBV7-3,NA,TRBD2,TGTGCCAGCAGCTTCCGTGGGACTAGCGGATACAATGAGCAGTTCTTC,CASSFRGTSGYNEQFF
TRBJ2-7,TRBV20-1,NA,NA,TGCAGTGCTAGTCCAATTGGGGCCGGTCATTTCTACGAGCAGTACTTC,CSASPIGAGHFYEQYF
TRBJ2-1,TRBV18,once,TRBD2,TGTGCCAGCTCACCTTGGACTAGCGGGGTAGGCTCCTACAATGAGCAGTTCTTC,CASSPWTSGVGSYNEQFF
TRBJ1-1,TRBV24-1,NA,NA,TGTGCCACCAGTGTCCAGGAAGCTTTCTTT,CATSVQEAFF
TRBJ1-3,TRBV10-3,NA,NA,TGTGCCATCAGTCCAGGGCTGAACACCATATATTTT,CAISPGLNTIYF
TRBJ1-5,TRBV27,NA,NA,TGTGCCAGCAGTTTTGCGGGGCCGGGTCAGCCCCAGCATTTT,CASSFAGPGQPQHF
TRBJ2-2,TRBV7-2,NA,TRBD2,TGTGCCAGCAGCTTAAGGCGGGGGGGTAACCCCGGGGAGCTGTTTTTT,CASSLRRGGNPGELFF
TRBJ1-2,TRBV29-1,NA,NA,TGCAGCGTTGGAGACCCCGACAGGACCTATGGCTACACCTTC,CSVGDPDRTYGYTF
TRBJ1-1,TRBV19,NA,NA,TGTGCCAGTAGCGGACAGACGAACACTGAAGCTTTCTTT,CASSGQTNTEAFF
TRBJ1-1,TRBV28,once,NA,TGTGCCAGCAGTTTATCGCAGGGCACTGAAGCTTTCTTT,CASSLSQGTEAFF